What follows is one T cell receptor (beta chain) and its context. Its antigen is not known. This specimen comes from a study of cytomegalovirus exposure and HLA in healthy donors. Whole-study findings and limits: In the roughly 110 validation repertoires, about 95% of cluster scores exceeded 0, per a later analysis. Rarity characterized most TCR sequences, yet some public TCRs appeared in many donors.

Method: immunoSEQ multiplex PCR; TCRdb's copy keeps in-frame clones and lacks some. This sample has 150,000 or so clones, with about 94% found just once. The specimen was PBMCs. The receptor comes from a man between 18 and 29 years old in good health and CMV-seropositive.

Here the CDR3 reads CASSFYQTGVYEQYF. Here the CDR3 DNA reads TGTGCCAGCAGCTTCTACCAAACAGGGGTGTACGAGCAGTACTTC. This chain links TRBV12-1 with TRBJ2-7; TRBD1 was called by the table and not checked on the DNA. TRBV12-1 is a documented pseudogene. The CDR3 is 15 amino acids.